The sequence of this T cell receptor (beta chain) was determined in a study of T cells in Graves' hyperthyroidism and ophthalmopathy. This CDR3 has 18 amino acids. V shed 3 bases and J 2 bases; nucleotides not matched to a gene: 11. Germline assignment: CDR1 SGDLS and CDR2 YYNGEE. This clonotype was detected only a few times. Clinical symptoms, serum thyroxine, TRAb, thyroid ultrasound and orbital computed tomography established diagnosis. Source material for PBMCs was 10 ml fresh peripheral blood. The investigators amplified TCR beta CDR3 regions from RNA transcripts. In the first-round RT-PCR of the TCR CDR3, the HTBI primer set was used. A single record per CDR3 protein comes from TCRdb applying MiXCR to the multiplex PCR reads. This table holds around 720,000 distinct CDR3 sequences, 35% found once.

This TCR was sampled from a woman aged 35 to 49 with Graves' hyperthyroidism. Specimen: blood. V and J are TRBV9 and TRBJ1-1, with 12 bases matching TRBD1. The CDR3 DNA follows: TGTGCCAGCAGCGCGAGGGGGGGGGACAGGGGGCTAAACACTGAAGCTTTCTTT. Translated, it gives CASSARGGDRGLNTEAFF.